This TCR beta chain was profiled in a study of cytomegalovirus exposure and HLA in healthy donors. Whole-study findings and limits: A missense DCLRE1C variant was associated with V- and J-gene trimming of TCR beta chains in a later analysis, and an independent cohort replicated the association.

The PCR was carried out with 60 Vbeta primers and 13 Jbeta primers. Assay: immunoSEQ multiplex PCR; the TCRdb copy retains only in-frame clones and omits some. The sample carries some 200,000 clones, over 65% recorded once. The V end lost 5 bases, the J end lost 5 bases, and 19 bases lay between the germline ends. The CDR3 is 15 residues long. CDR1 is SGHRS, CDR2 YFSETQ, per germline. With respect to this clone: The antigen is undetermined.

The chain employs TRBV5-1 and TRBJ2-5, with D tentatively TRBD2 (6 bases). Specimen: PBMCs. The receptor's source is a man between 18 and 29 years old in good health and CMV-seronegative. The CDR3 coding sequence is TGCGCCAGCAGGCCGGGACTCCTTACATTGGAGACCCAGTACTTC. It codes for CASRPGLLTLETQYF.